These 7 T cell receptor beta chains originate from one sample sequenced in a study of cytomegalovirus exposure and HLA in healthy donors. The PCR had 60 Vbeta and 13 Jbeta primers. Data came from immunoSEQ multiplex PCR; TCRdb stores just in-frame clones and leaves some out. The table records fewer than 250,000 clones, 70% to 80% of them present only once. Sequencing used PBMCs. The receptors were gathered from a woman in her 30s in good health and CMV-seropositive.

J is TRBJ2-1 and V is TRBV5-1, with 10 nucleotides matching TRBD1. Germline V gives CDR1 SGHRS, CDR2 YFSETQ. V dropped 4 bases and J dropped 7; count of bases not matched to a gene: 5. The CDR3 loop spans 14 amino acids. CDR3 DNA: TGCGCCAGCAGCGCGGGGGACAGGGGAAATGAGCAGTTCTTC. Translating it yields CASSAGDRGNEQFF. Using reference TRBV5-1 and TRBJ2-1 for the parts outside the CDR3, the full variable domain is KAGVTQTPRYLIKTRGQQVTLSCSPISGHRSVSWYQQTPGQGLQFLFEYFSETQRNKGNFPGRFSGRQFSNSRSEMNVSTLELGDSALYLCASSAGDRGNEQFFGPGTRLTVL.

The CDR3 region is CASSDSSSGGPDTQYF. In DNA form, the CDR3 reads TGTGCCAGCAGTGACTCGTCTAGCGGGGGTCCAGATACGCAGTATTTT. The chain has TRBV6-4 and TRBJ2-3, with 10 positions matching TRBD2. The CDR3 is 16 amino acids. Trimming at V came to 0 bases and at J to 4 bases, leaving 4 bases not matched to a gene. CDR1 is MRHNA and CDR2 is SNTAGT in the germline V gene.

This clone was picked up a small number of times. The rearrangement joins TRBV19 to TRBJ2-7, with 8 bases matching TRBD2. The CDR3 spans 18 residues. Looked up from germline, CDR1 is LNHDA and CDR2 is SQIVND (reference sequence). With 5 bases clipped from V and 5 bases from J, the junction kept 20 bases outside the gene matches. The CDR3 nucleotides are TGTGCCAGTAGTTCCCACTGGACCGCGGGAGGCCGGGGAGACGAGCAGTACTTC. Its translation is CASSSHWTAGGRGDEQYF.

V gene TRBV6-5 combines with J gene TRBJ2-3, with 8 bases matching TRBD2. The CDR3 runs to 14 residues. Germline trimming cut 8 bases from V and 4 bases from J; bases unmatched to any gene: 8. Germline loops: CDR1 MNHEY, CDR2 SVGAGI. CDR3 bases: TGTGCCAGCGGACTAGCCCCTGGCGCAGATACGCAGTATTTT. Its translation is CASGLAPGADTQYF.

The table lists this clone with a few counts. The rearrangement joins TRBV7-8 to TRBJ1-6, with D perhaps matching TRBD1 (6 bases). Per germline, CDR1 SGHVS and CDR2 FQNEAQ. Trimming cost V 1 base and J 12 bases, with 10 bases left between them. The CDR3 length is 13 residues. CDR3 protein: CASSLDRDEPLHF. The CDR3 DNA reads as TGTGCCAGCAGCTTAGACAGGGATGAACCCCTCCACTTT.

As DNA, the CDR3 is TGTGCCAGCAGCTCCCAGGGGGTTGGGGAGCTGTTTTTT. The encoded protein is CASSSQGVGELFF. This chain joins TRBV5-4 and TRBJ2-2; TRBD1 agrees at 7 bases. The CDR3 is 13 amino acids. V was clipped by 3 bases and J by 8 bases; unmatched bases: 4. CDR1 and CDR2 (germline): SGHNT, YYREEE (reference sequence).

The V and J genes are TRBV29-1 and TRBJ2-1, with 8 bases lining up with TRBD2. The length of the CDR3 is 13 residues. V gave up 5 bases and J gave up 12 bases; unmatched junction bases: 12. CDR1 is SQVTM and CDR2 is ANQGSEA in the germline V gene. The CDR3 here is CSVPGLGRAVQFF. CDR3 in DNA: TGCAGCGTTCCGGGACTAGGCCGTGCTGTGCAGTTCTTC.